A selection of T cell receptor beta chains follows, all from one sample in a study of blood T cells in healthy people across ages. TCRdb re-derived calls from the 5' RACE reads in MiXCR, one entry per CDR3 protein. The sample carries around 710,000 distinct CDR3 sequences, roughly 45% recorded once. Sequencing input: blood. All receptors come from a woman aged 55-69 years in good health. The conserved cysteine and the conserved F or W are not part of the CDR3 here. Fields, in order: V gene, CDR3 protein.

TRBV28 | ASSSIKGGETQY
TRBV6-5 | ASRVTSGVANEQF
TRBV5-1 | ASSLNRKKETQY
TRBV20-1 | SALPPAGGRYEQY
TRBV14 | ASSQERIGYT
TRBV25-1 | ASSKRQGKGETQY
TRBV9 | ASSVGHLIASTRETQY
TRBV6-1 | ASTDRTGGNQPQH
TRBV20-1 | SARPGRDEQY
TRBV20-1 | SARRGGDTDTQY
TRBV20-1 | SAKLGTGETQY
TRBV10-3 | AISHSFEGSGFTDTQY
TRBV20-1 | SASGTENTEAF
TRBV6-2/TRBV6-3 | ASGRAGILTDTQY
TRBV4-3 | TSSQEGTGKYTIY
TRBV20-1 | SAGGQVTYEQY
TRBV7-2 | ASSPLGRMNTEAF
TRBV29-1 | SVRPTSGRTSTYEQY
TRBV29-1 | SAVQVETNYGYT
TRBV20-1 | SAREPAGMPQH
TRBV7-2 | ASSRDYYEQY
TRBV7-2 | ASSTGRITYNEQF
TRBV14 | ASSSPTGVKY
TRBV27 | ASSHRVQETQY
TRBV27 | ASSITRNEQF
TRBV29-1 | SVEDRTGRGAGGYT
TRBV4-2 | ASSLERGAQETQY
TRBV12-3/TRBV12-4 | ASTGRGGNTEAF
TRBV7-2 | ASSKQGLYGYT
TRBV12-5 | ASGSSYSFGGDTQY
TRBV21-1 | ASSKRGGVGSYNEQF
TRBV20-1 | SATPQTSPYEQY
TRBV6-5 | ASSYRGKKYNEQF
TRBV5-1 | ASNLGGGDQETQY
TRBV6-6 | ASSYPTDTAGYT
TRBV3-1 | ASSLGQGIETQY
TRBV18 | ASSPLAGTQETQY
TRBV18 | ASSPSTGLF
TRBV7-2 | ASSLTQLTGYEQY
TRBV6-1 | ASSEVTYGYT
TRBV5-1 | ASSKDRAAPNEQF
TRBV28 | ASKELVADTQY
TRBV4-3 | ASSRDSQGTGELF
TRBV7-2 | ASSPQASGANVLT
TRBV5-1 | ASTKGTSAVQETQY
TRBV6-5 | ASSPFVGKIQY
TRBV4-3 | ASSQTQSNEQF
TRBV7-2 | ASSLGLAGVNEQF
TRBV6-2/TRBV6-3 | ASTRGQGVNGANVLT
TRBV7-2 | ASETVGETQY
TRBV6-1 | ASSEDRVEAQY
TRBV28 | ASRRTGIYNEQY
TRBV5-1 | ASSSSGSRRETQY
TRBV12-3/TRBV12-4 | ASSSEGQKAF
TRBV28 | ASSPGYPSNQPQH
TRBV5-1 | ASSFFSSGSSYNEQF
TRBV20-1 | SARAGAAPDTQY